Below, 25 T cell receptor beta chains from the same sample are listed, as sequenced in a study of blood T cell repertoires in COVID-19. Profiling relied on immunoSEQ multiplex PCR, and the TCRdb table lists in-frame clones only, not all of them. Here the sample spans over 250,000 clones, around 92% being singletons. Sequenced input: peripheral blood. The receptor source for this set is a person aged 18 to 35 with COVID-19, enrolled during active disease.

The genes are TRBV19 and TRBJ2-1; 11 bases are shared with TRBD2. Germline CDR1 reads LNHDA; CDR2 reads SQIVND (reference sequence). The CDR3 extends over 21 amino acids. J gave up 2 bases and V 3 bases, and 18 bases lay outside the gene matches. CDR3 sequence (DNA): TGTGCCAGTAGTATTTGGGGGGGAAAAAGTAGCGGGAGGGCCGCCTACAATGAGCAGTTCTTC. It translates to CASSIWGGKSSGRAAYNEQFF.

The chain combines TRBV2 with TRBJ2-1, with unresolved D. Germline CDR1 SNHLY, CDR2 FYNNEI. V was trimmed by 5 bases and J by 6 bases, leaving 11 bases between them. The CDR3 is made up of 13 amino acids. CDR3 DNA: TGTGCCAGCAGTCTCACTGACACCAATGAGCAGTTCTTC. It encodes CASSLTDTNEQFF.

The chain couples TRBV19 to TRBJ2-6; the match to TRBD1 covers 8 bases. CDR3 size: 14 residues. V was pared by 6 bases and J by 2 bases, with 0 bases of the junction left unmatched. Germline V lookup: CDR1 LNHDA, CDR2 SQIVND (reference sequence). The CDR3, as DNA: TGTGCCAGTAGGGACAGGGCTGGGGCCAACGTCCTGACTTTC. Amino acid sequence: CASRDRAGANVLTF.

The chain is built from TRBV20-1 and TRBJ2-7; no clear D. V was clipped by 5 bases and J by 9 bases, with 14 bases between them. CDR3 length: 11 residues. Germline V gene data show CDR1 as DFQATT and CDR2 as SNEGSKA (reference sequence). The CDR3 loop is CSAGPVFGQYF. The CDR3 region has the DNA TGCAGTGCTGGCCCTGTCTTTGGGCAGTACTTC.

This chain joins TRBV25-1 and TRBJ2-2, with D perhaps matching TRBD2 (5 bases). The CDR3 sequence is 14 residues long. Germline-derived CDR1 and CDR2 are MGHDK and SYGVNS. V was cut by 5 bases and J by 10 bases, with 17 bases left in between. The CDR3 loop reads CASSIGRDLEELFF. DNA for the CDR3: TGTGCCAGCAGTATAGGCCGGGATCTGGAGGAGCTGTTTTTT. The full variable domain, its missing parts supplied by reference TRBV25-1 and TRBJ2-2, is EADIYQTPRYLVIGTGKKITLECSQTMGHDKMYWYQQDPGMELHLIHYSYGVNSTEKGDLSSESTVSRIRTEHFPLTLESARPSHTSQYLCASSIGRDLEELFFGEGSRLTVL.

The chain has TRBV21-1 and TRBJ2-1; the DNA was not used to check the table's D call, TRBD2. TRBV21-1 is a recognized pseudogene. CDR3 length: 14 residues. The CDR3 region is CASETWAGEGEQFF. The CDR3 DNA is TGTGCCAGCGAAACGTGGGCAGGGGAGGGTGAGCAGTTCTTC.

V is TRBV24-1 and J is TRBJ2-3, with 12 bases aligning to TRBD2. Germline V gives CDR1 KGHDR, CDR2 SFDVKD. The junction had 5 bases not matched to a gene; V was cut back by 3 bases and J by 5 bases. The CDR3 covers 16 residues. CDR3 DNA sequence: TGTGCCACCAGTGATCCACTAGCGGGAGGAGGAGATACGCAGTATTTT. It encodes CATSDPLAGGGDTQYF.

The chain joins TRBV9 to TRBJ2-5; 11 nucleotides line up with TRBD2. J was trimmed by 4 bases and V by 3 bases; bases with no gene match: 5. This CDR3 is 15 amino acids long. Looked up from germline, CDR1 is SGDLS and CDR2 is YYNGEE. CDR3 bases: TGTGCCAGCAGCGCCCCCGGGACTAGCGGAGAGACCCAGTACTTC. It yields the protein CASSAPGTSGETQYF.

The chain links TRBV28 to TRBJ2-1, with 10 bases fitting TRBD2. The ends lost 1 base at V and 3 bases at J; junction bases unmatched: 0. The germline CDR1 and CDR2 sequences are MDHEN and SYDVKM. The CDR3 extends over 15 amino acids. The CDR3 DNA reads as TGTGCCAGCAGTTTATCTAGCGGGAGCTACAATGAGCAGTTCTTC. Amino acids: CASSLSSGSYNEQFF.

The J gene is TRBJ1-2, the V gene TRBV5-5; TRBD1 agrees at 10 bases. The CDR3 is 15 residues long. In germline, CDR1 is SGHKS, CDR2 YYEKEE (reference sequence). J gave up 2 bases and V 4 bases, and 5 bases lay outside the gene matches. CDR3 sequence reads: CASSMGQGRNYGYTF. The CDR3 nucleotides are TGTGCCAGCAGCATGGGACAGGGGCGGAACTATGGCTACACCTTC.

The rearrangement joins TRBV6-4 to TRBJ2-1, with 8 bases matching TRBD2. V dropped 5 bases and J dropped 4; count of bases not matched to a gene: 7. Germline V lookup: CDR1 MRHNA, CDR2 SNTAGT. The CDR3 is made up of 15 amino acids. DNA for the CDR3: TGTGCCAGCAGTACGCTAGCGGGCAAGTACAATGAGCAGTTCTTC. Its protein product is CASSTLAGKYNEQFF.

The CDR3 bases are TGTGCCAGTCCGACAGGGGTCGGGGGGCATGAGCAGTTCTTC. This sequence encodes CASPTGVGGHEQFF. The chain combines TRBV2 with TRBJ2-1, with D possibly being TRBD1 (8 bases). There are 14 residues in the CDR3. From germline, CDR1 is SNHLY and CDR2 FYNNEI. Trimming cost V 9 bases and J 8 bases, with 20 bases left between them.

The chain uses TRBV24-1 and TRBJ2-3; a possible D gene is TRBD2 (6 bases). The CDR3 contains 16 residues. CDR1 KGHDR and CDR2 SFDVKD come from the germline V gene. Between the trimmed V and J ends, which lost 1 base and 0 bases, there was a span of 10 bases. The CDR3 bases are TGTGCCACCAGTGATTTCAGCAGCGGGAGCACAGATACGCAGTATTTT. Protein: CATSDFSSGSTDTQYF.

This sequence joins TRBV7-8 and TRBJ2-3; 9 bases match TRBD2. The J segment lost 1 base and the V segment lost 7 bases, leaving 9 bases of the junction unmatched. This CDR3 has 16 residues. Germline-derived CDR1 and CDR2 are SGHVS and FQNEAQ. The CDR3 nucleotides are TGTGCCAGCAAAGCCGGGACTAGCTCTGGCACAGATACGCAGTATTTT. As protein: CASKAGTSSGTDTQYF.

The J gene is TRBJ2-7, the V gene TRBV7-9; TRBD2 matches 9 bases. The CDR3 sequence is 15 residues long. Germline-derived CDR1 and CDR2 are SEHNR and FQNEAQ (reference sequence). Losses at the gene ends were 2 bases for V and 6 bases for J; bases not matched to a gene: 8. The CDR3 DNA follows: TGTGCCAGCAGCTTAATCGCGAGCGGGAGGTCCGAGCAGTACTTC. It yields the protein CASSLIASGRSEQYF.

The chain employs TRBV5-4 and TRBJ2-5, with 9 bases lining up with TRBD2. Germline lookup yields CDR1 SGHNT and CDR2 YYREEE (reference sequence). This CDR3 has 14 residues. V gave up 4 bases and J gave up 5 bases; unmatched junction bases: 6. This chain's CDR3 is CASSHSGSLETQYF. The CDR3 DNA sequence: TGTGCCAGCAGCCATAGCGGGAGTTTGGAGACCCAGTACTTC.

The chain is built from TRBV5-1 and TRBJ1-1; D remains unclear. The germline CDR1 and CDR2 sequences are SGHRS and YFSETQ. Trimming shortened V by 0 bases and J by 0 bases, and 6 bases separated the two germline ends. CDR3 length equals 14 residues. CDR3 DNA sequence: TGCGCCAGCAGCTTGGACAGCATGAACACTGAAGCTTTCTTT. It encodes CASSLDSMNTEAFF.

The chain is built from TRBV25-1 and TRBJ2-1, with no clear D. The CDR3 is 13 residues long. V shed 8 bases and J shed 7 bases, with 15 bases lying between them. Germline CDR1 MGHDK, CDR2 SYGVNS. DNA of the CDR3: TGTGCCAGCCTATCTGTAATAGAAAATGAGCAGTTCTTC. Its translation: CASLSVIENEQFF.

The chain links TRBV13 to TRBJ2-7, with TRBD1 matching over 12 bases. In germline, CDR1 is PRHDT, CDR2 FYEKMQ (reference sequence). The CDR3 consists of 14 residues. V lost 2 bases to trimming and J lost 6 bases; unmatched junction nucleotides: 2. DNA for the CDR3: TGTGCCAGCAGCTTACGGGACAGGGGGCCCGAGCAGTACTTC. Its protein is CASSLRDRGPEQYF. Looking up the rest from reference TRBV13 and TRBJ2-7 gives the full variable domain: AAGVIQSPRHLIKEKRETATLKCYPIPRHDTVYWYQQGPGQDPQFLISFYEKMQSDKGSIPDRFSAQQFSDYHSELNMSSLELGDSALYFCASSLRDRGPEQYFGPGTRLTVT.

This clone has a single count. The chain carries TRBV2 and TRBJ2-7; no clear D gene. The length of the CDR3 is 12 residues. CDR1 is SNHLY, CDR2 FYNNEI, per germline. V lost 3 bases and J 0 bases, leaving 3 bases between the germline ends. CDR3 protein: CASSDSSYEQYF. The CDR3 nucleotides read TGTGCCAGCAGTGACAGCTCCTACGAGCAGTACTTC.

The chain joins TRBV15 to TRBJ2-5; TRBD2 might be the D (5 bases). Trimming removed 5 bases from V and 4 bases from J, with 8 bases in between. The germline V gene encodes CDR1 LNHNV and CDR2 YYDKDF (reference sequence). The CDR3 sequence is 12 residues long. CDR3 sequence (DNA): TGTGCCACCAGCGCGGGTCGAGAGACCCAGTACTTC. Its protein is CATSAGRETQYF.

The CDR3 coding sequence is TGCGCCAGCAGCCCCGATGTGGGACAGGGAACCCTCCGGGCCCATCAGCCCCAGCATTTT. Protein product: CASSPDVGQGTLRAHQPQHF. This sequence joins TRBV4-1 and TRBJ1-5; 9 bases are shared with TRBD1. The CDR3 spans 20 residues. V lost 4 bases and J lost 5; bases outside the gene matches: 21. The germline V gene encodes CDR1 MGHRA and CDR2 YSYEKL.

The J gene is TRBJ2-4, the V gene TRBV9; possibly TRBD1 for D (5 bases). V was trimmed by 2 bases and J by 0 bases, leaving 12 bases between them. CDR1 and CDR2 from the germline V gene are SGDLS and YYNGEE. The CDR3 covers 16 residues. CDR3 region: CASSVGPDLAKNIQYF. The CDR3 bases are TGTGCCAGCAGCGTGGGGCCTGATCTAGCCAAAAACATTCAGTACTTC.

J is TRBJ2-1 and V is TRBV19, with D tentatively TRBD2 (5 bases). The CDR3 contains 15 residues. The ends were cut back, 6 bases at V and 2 bases at J, with 14 bases in the middle. Germline lookup yields CDR1 LNHDA and CDR2 SQIVND (reference sequence). CDR3 nucleotide sequence: TGTGCCAGTAGGCTGGACTCAATTACCTACAATGAGCAGTTCTTC. This translates into CASRLDSITYNEQFF.

This clone appeared once. V is TRBV13 and J is TRBJ2-2; 12 nucleotides agree with TRBD1. V shed 5 bases and J 4 bases; nucleotides not matched to a gene: 8. The CDR3 sequence is 17 residues long. Germline V gene lookup returns CDR1 PRHDT and CDR2 FYEKMQ (reference sequence). For the CDR3, the DNA is TGTGCCAGCAGCCCAGAGGGACAGGGGGCGGGCACCGGGGAGCTGTTTTTT. Residues: CASSPEGQGAGTGELFF.